The 32 T cell receptor beta chains listed next were all sequenced from one sample in a study of blood T cell repertoires in COVID-19. Clones were sequenced by immunoSEQ multiplex PCR, and TCRdb holds only the in-frame ones, with some missing. Found here are about 59,000 clones, about 80% of them singletons; the top ten hold over 3%. The material sequenced was peripheral blood. The receptors derive from a man aged 55 to 70 with acute or convalescent COVID-19.

The V and J genes are TRBV4-3 and TRBJ2-2, with D perhaps TRBD1 (6 bases). The CDR3 is 13 amino acids. Trimming left V 0 bases short and J 8 bases short, with 7 bases between. CDR1 and CDR2 (germline): LGHNA, YSLEER. Written as DNA, the CDR3 is TGCGCCAGCAGCCAAGAGCAGGGGGGGGAGCTGTTTTTT. The encoded protein is CASSQEQGGELFF.

This clone was recorded a few times. The rearrangement uses TRBV18 and TRBJ1-4; possible D gene TRBD1, 6 bases. Germline-derived CDR1 and CDR2 are KGHSH and LQKENI. This CDR3 has 16 amino acids. The V end was cut by 6 bases, the J end by 7 bases, with 21 bases between. CDR3 region: CASSEVRRGGSEKLFF. The CDR3 DNA sequence: TGTGCCAGCTCGGAGGTCCGCAGGGGCGGGAGTGAAAAACTGTTTTTT.

This chain links TRBV3-1 (or the pseudogene TRBV3-2) with TRBJ2-7, with 9 bases fitting TRBD2. The germline gives CDR1 LGHDT, CDR2 YNNKEL (reference sequence). CDR3 size: 16 residues. V dropped 4 bases and J dropped 2; count of bases not matched to a gene: 9. The CDR3 coding sequence is TGTGCCAGCAGCCCTCAAATGACTAGCGGACCCTACGAGCAGTACTTC. Translating gives CASSPQMTSGPYEQYF.

This chain joins TRBV15 and TRBJ2-7, with D possibly being TRBD2 (5 bases). V was shortened by 3 bases and J by 0 bases, with 15 bases between the two germline ends. The germline gives CDR1 LNHNV, CDR2 YYDKDF (reference sequence). The CDR3 is made up of 16 amino acids. In DNA, the CDR3 is TGTGCCACCAGCAGTATCGTCGGGGATAGCTCCTACGAGCAGTACTTC. This encodes CATSSIVGDSSYEQYF.

The genes are TRBV29-1 and TRBJ2-7; 13 bases match TRBD2. The CDR3 runs 19 residues. The germline V gene encodes CDR1 SQVTM and CDR2 ANQGSEA. V lost 1 base and J lost 2; bases outside the gene matches: 14. CDR3 protein: CSVEVQRRLAGGPPYEQYF. CDR3 nucleotide sequence: TGCAGCGTTGAAGTCCAAAGGAGACTAGCGGGAGGTCCCCCCTACGAGCAGTACTTC.

This chain joins TRBV7-3 and TRBJ2-2; the D gene is possibly TRBD2 (6 bases). This CDR3 is 15 amino acids long. Germline CDR1 reads SGHTA; CDR2 reads FQGTGA. Trimming took 4 bases from V and 0 from J, leaving 9 bases between them. For the CDR3, the DNA is TGTGCCAGCAGCTGGACGGGGGCGAACACCGGGGAGCTGTTTTTT. Translating it yields CASSWTGANTGELFF.

The chain recombines TRBV11-2 with TRBJ2-1, with unresolved D. Per the germline V gene, CDR1 is SGHAT and CDR2 is FQNNGV. V was pared by 1 base and J by 7 bases, with 8 bases between. The CDR3 runs to 13 residues. CDR3 in DNA: TGTGCCAGCAGCTTAGTTAATCGGAATGAGCAGTTCTTC. Translated: CASSLVNRNEQFF. Together with reference TRBV11-2 and TRBJ2-1, the CDR3 gives the full variable domain: EAGVAQSPRYKIIEKRQSVAFWCNPISGHATLYWYQQILGQGPKLLIQFQNNGVVDDSQLPKDRFSAERLKGVDSTLKIQPAKLEDSAVYLCASSLVNRNEQFFGPGTRLTVL.

The rearrangement links TRBV29-1 to TRBJ1-2; tentatively, D is TRBD1 (6 bases). The CDR3 contains 15 residues. V gave up 5 bases and J gave up 4 bases, with 20 bases separating them. CDR1 is SQVTM, CDR2 ANQGSEA, per germline. The CDR3 sequence: CSVLHDGGAPYGYTF. The DNA for the CDR3 is TGCAGCGTTCTTCATGACGGGGGGGCGCCCTATGGCTACACCTTC.

The chain employs TRBV7-4 and TRBJ1-5; D gene ambiguous. V was clipped by 1 base and J by 7 bases, with 14 bases between them. CDR1 and CDR2 from the germline V gene are SGHVT and SQSDAQ. This CDR3 region has 15 residues. CDR3 nucleotides: TGTGCCAGCAGCTTAGATATCGGGGTAAGGCAGCCCCAGCATTTT. It yields the protein CASSLDIGVRQPQHF.

The chain employs TRBV12-5 and TRBJ2-6; unclear D gene. Germline CDR1 LGHNT, CDR2 FRNRAP. This CDR3 has 13 residues. The V and J ends lost 5 bases and 1 base respectively, with 3 bases between them. CDR3 sequence reads: CASGPSGANVLTF. In DNA, the CDR3 is TGTGCTAGTGGTCCGTCTGGGGCCAACGTCCTGACTTTC.

This clone was detected only once. V is TRBV28 and J is TRBJ2-2; 7 bases are a match to TRBD1. The J segment lost 0 bases and the V segment lost 5 bases, leaving 6 bases of the junction unmatched. The CDR3 totals 16 residues. Germline assignment: CDR1 MDHEN and CDR2 SYDVKM. The CDR3 DNA follows: TGTGCCAGCAGTAGTTACAGGGGATCGAACACCGGGGAGCTGTTTTTT. The encoded protein is CASSSYRGSNTGELFF.

V is TRBV6-4 and J is TRBJ2-1, with 9 bases that match TRBD2. The CDR3 loop spans 15 amino acids. The germline V gene has CDR1 MRHNA and CDR2 SNTAGT. Unmatched junction bases numbered 5, after V lost 2 bases and J lost 6 bases. In DNA form, the CDR3 reads TGTGCCAGCAGTGACCTAGCGGGGCCCCTCAATGAGCAGTTCTTC. The encoded protein is CASSDLAGPLNEQFF.

The chain carries TRBV27 and TRBJ1-5, with a possible D match to TRBD1 (6 bases). Trimming took 0 bases from V and 6 from J, leaving 15 bases between them. CDR3 length equals 16 residues. Germline CDR1 MNHEY, CDR2 SMNVEV (reference sequence). CDR3 nucleotide sequence: TGTGCCAGCAGTTTATCGATGATGGGGGCGGCTCAGCCCCAGCATTTT. It yields the protein CASSLSMMGAAQPQHF.

The chain couples TRBV7-2 to TRBJ2-3; perhaps TRBD2 as D (6 bases). Trimming cost V 5 bases and J 1 base, with 10 bases left between them. The CDR3 length is 14 residues. Germline V gene data show CDR1 as SGHTA and CDR2 as FQGNSA. The CDR3 is CASSPTRGTDTQYF. In DNA, the CDR3 is TGTGCCAGCAGCCCGACTAGAGGCACAGATACGCAGTATTTT.

The table lists this clone with a few counts. The rearrangement links TRBV28 to TRBJ2-1, with unresolved D. CDR1 MDHEN and CDR2 SYDVKM come from the germline V gene. V shed 6 bases and J shed 5 bases, with 17 bases lying between them. The CDR3 spans 15 residues. As DNA, the CDR3 is TGTGCCAGCAGCCTCACCAGGTTTACCGACAATGAGCAGTTCTTC. Protein product: CASSLTRFTDNEQFF.

J is TRBJ1-2 and V is TRBV19; D gene ambiguous. The CDR3 runs 14 residues. V dropped 1 base and J dropped 7 bases, with 13 bases sitting between them. Germline assignment: CDR1 LNHDA and CDR2 SQIVND (reference sequence). CDR3 loop: CASSIVDRLSGYTF. The CDR3 DNA reads as TGTGCCAGTAGTATAGTAGACCGACTCTCTGGCTACACCTTC.

The chain uses TRBV19 and TRBJ2-2; tentatively, D is TRBD1 (5 bases). Germline CDR1 reads LNHDA; CDR2 reads SQIVND (reference sequence). Trimming left V 2 bases short and J 4 bases short, with 14 bases between. The CDR3 sequence is 16 residues long. The CDR3: CASSIRAGIATGELFF. CDR3 coding DNA: TGTGCCAGTAGTATAAGGGCAGGGATTGCCACCGGGGAGCTGTTTTTT.

The chain is built from TRBV5-4 and TRBJ1-1; D is possibly TRBD1 (6 bases). CDR3 length: 15 amino acids. Germline V CDR1 and CDR2: SGHNT, YYREEE (reference sequence). The V end lost 4 bases, the J end lost 5 bases, and 18 bases lay between the germline ends. CDR3 sequence reads: CASSRGEGGRTEAFF. The CDR3 region has the DNA TGTGCCAGCAGCCGAGGGGAGGGGGGCCGGACTGAAGCTTTCTTT.

This clone occurred many times. This sequence joins TRBV6-5 and TRBJ2-1, with D perhaps matching TRBD1 (6 bases). Germline V CDR1 and CDR2: MNHEY, SVGAGI. This CDR3 is built from 12 residues. V was pared by 11 bases and J by 3 bases, with 11 bases between. The CDR3 loop reads CASTTGYNEQFF. In nucleotides, the CDR3 is TGTGCCTCCACGACAGGCTACAATGAGCAGTTCTTC.

This clone showed up just a few times. This CDR3 reads CASSSPGPSGSSYNEQFF. DNA for the CDR3: TGTGCCAGCAGCTCTCCGGGGCCTAGCGGAAGCTCCTACAATGAGCAGTTCTTC. The V call is TRBV7-6, the J call TRBJ2-1, with 7 bases lining up with TRBD2. J was trimmed by 0 bases and V by 4 bases; bases with no gene match: 12. This CDR3 region has 18 residues. The germline V gene has CDR1 SGHVS and CDR2 FNYEAQ.

This clone was found a few times. The V call is TRBV28, the J call TRBJ2-7; D perhaps matches TRBD2 (5 bases). The V and J ends lost 4 bases and 3 bases respectively, with 22 bases between them. The CDR3 loop spans 17 amino acids. Germline V gene lookup returns CDR1 MDHEN and CDR2 SYDVKM. The chain's CDR3 is CASSSTGQLEAIYEQYF. In DNA form, the CDR3 reads TGTGCCAGCAGTTCCACGGGTCAACTAGAGGCTATCTACGAGCAGTACTTC.

The chain couples TRBV4-3 to TRBJ2-7, with 7 positions matching TRBD1. The CDR3 length is 14 residues. The V gene end was trimmed by 1 base and the J gene end by 4 bases; junction bases not matched to a gene: 4. Germline CDR1 LGHNA, CDR2 YSLEER. CDR3 residues: CASSQGTGKYEQYF. The CDR3 nucleotides read TGCGCCAGCAGCCAAGGGACAGGTAAATACGAGCAGTACTTC.

The rearrangement links TRBV27 to TRBJ1-5; 7 bases are a match to TRBD1. The germline V gene has CDR1 MNHEY and CDR2 SMNVEV (reference sequence). With 3 bases clipped from V and 6 bases from J, the junction kept 8 bases outside the gene matches. This CDR3 comprises 15 residues. CDR3 nucleotides: TGTGCCAGCAGTTTCCTAGGGGGCGCGGCTCAGCCCCAGCATTTT. Its translation is CASSFLGGAAQPQHF.

The chain's CDR3 is CASSQDRQETDTQYF. As DNA, the CDR3 is TGCGCCAGCAGCCAAGACCGACAGGAGACAGATACGCAGTATTTT. The chain employs TRBV4-1 and TRBJ2-3, with D perhaps matching TRBD1 (6 bases). The V and J ends lost 0 bases and 3 bases respectively, with 10 bases between them. Germline V CDR1 and CDR2: MGHRA, YSYEKL. The CDR3 consists of 15 residues.

With respect to this clone: One junction end disagrees with the germline gene, perhaps due to a read error. The gene calls are TRBV7-9 and TRBJ1-2, with D possibly matching TRBD1 (6 bases). CDR1 SEHNR and CDR2 FQNEAQ come from the germline V gene (reference sequence). The CDR3 contains 11 residues. CDR3 sequence (DNA): TGTGCCAGCAGCCTAAACAGGGAAAGCGCCTTC. It is translated as CASSLNRESAF.

V usage is TRBV18 and J usage is TRBJ1-4; 9 nucleotides align to TRBD1. CDR3 length equals 14 residues. V shed 6 bases and J 8 bases; nucleotides not matched to a gene: 7. Germline V CDR1 and CDR2: KGHSH, LQKENI. The CDR3 spells CASSGGTGKEKLFF. The CDR3 DNA is TGTGCCAGCTCGGGCGGGACAGGGAAAGAAAAACTGTTTTTT.

The rearrangement uses TRBV24-1 and TRBJ2-1, with a tentative D call TRBD1 (5 bases). The CDR3 covers 16 residues. Germline loops: CDR1 KGHDR, CDR2 SFDVKD. Trimming pared 1 base from V and 5 bases from J, leaving 14 bases between. The CDR3 DNA is TGTGCCACCAGTGATTTACTTTCGGACACGCACAATGAGCAGTTCTTC. It is translated as CATSDLLSDTHNEQFF.

The CDR3 loop reads CATSDHYEQYF. DNA of the CDR3: TGTGCCACCAGTGATCACTACGAGCAGTACTTC. V gene TRBV24-1 combines with J gene TRBJ2-7, with D unresolved. The CDR3 extends over 11 amino acids. Trimming left V 3 bases short and J 3 bases short, with 2 bases between. Germline V CDR1 and CDR2: KGHDR, SFDVKD.

The V call is TRBV5-1, the J call TRBJ1-3; 8 bases are a match to TRBD1. The V gene's germline CDR1 is SGHRS and CDR2 YFSETQ. The CDR3 consists of 16 residues. Unmatched junction bases numbered 6, after V lost 0 bases and J lost 4 bases. CDR3 region: CASSLAGTGDGNTIYF. As DNA, the CDR3 is TGCGCCAGCAGCTTGGCTGGGACAGGCGACGGAAACACCATATATTTT.

V and J are TRBV19 and TRBJ1-1, with D tentatively TRBD1 (6 bases). Germline CDR1 reads LNHDA; CDR2 reads SQIVND (reference sequence). The V gene lost 0 bases and the J gene lost 0 bases, with 8 bases spanning the gap. This CDR3 is 15 amino acids long. The CDR3 nucleotides read TGTGCCAGTAGTATAGAGGACAGTATGAACACTGAAGCTTTCTTT. This gives the protein CASSIEDSMNTEAFF.

The V gene is TRBV28, the J gene TRBJ2-5, with 7 bases fitting TRBD1. Looked up from germline, CDR1 is MDHEN and CDR2 is SYDVKM. J gave up 2 bases and V 4 bases, and 10 bases lay outside the gene matches. The CDR3 contains 16 residues. In nucleotides, the CDR3 is TGTGCCAGCAGTTCGACCGGGACAGCTAAACAAGAGACCCAGTACTTC. The encoded protein is CASSSTGTAKQETQYF.

This rearrangement joins TRBV6-5 to TRBJ1-3, with 7 nucleotides matching TRBD1. Germline trimming cut 0 bases from V and 3 bases from J; bases unmatched to any gene: 5. The CDR3 has 16 amino acids. The germline CDR1 and CDR2 sequences are MNHEY and SVGAGI. The CDR3 nucleotides are TGTGCCAGCAGTTACTCATGGACAGGAATTGGAAACACCATATATTTT. This gives the protein CASSYSWTGIGNTIYF.